This T cell receptor beta chain was documented in a study of T-cell memory formation after mild COVID-19. The CDR3 is made up of 15 amino acids. The V and J ends lost 2 bases and 0 bases respectively, with 8 bases between them. The germline gives CDR1 SGDLS, CDR2 YYNGEE. Each CDR3 protein gets one entry after TCRdb re-called the 5' RACE reads with MiXCR. The repertoire includes about 340,000 distinct CDR3 sequences, roughly 15% of them detected once, and approximately 20% sits in the top ten. This clonotype was counted between two and nine times. Sequenced sample: PBMCs or a T cell subset sorted from them (not recorded which). This TCR came from a man between 18 and 29 years old who had mild COVID-19 (a few samples of this study predate the infection). Cell type and time point are not known. This chain joins TRBV9 and TRBJ1-4; weak D call: TRBD1 (5 bases). The CDR3 DNA sequence: TGTGCCAGCAGCGTGGGACTGTCAACTAATGAAAAACTGTTTTTT. Its translation: CASSVGLSTNEKLFF.